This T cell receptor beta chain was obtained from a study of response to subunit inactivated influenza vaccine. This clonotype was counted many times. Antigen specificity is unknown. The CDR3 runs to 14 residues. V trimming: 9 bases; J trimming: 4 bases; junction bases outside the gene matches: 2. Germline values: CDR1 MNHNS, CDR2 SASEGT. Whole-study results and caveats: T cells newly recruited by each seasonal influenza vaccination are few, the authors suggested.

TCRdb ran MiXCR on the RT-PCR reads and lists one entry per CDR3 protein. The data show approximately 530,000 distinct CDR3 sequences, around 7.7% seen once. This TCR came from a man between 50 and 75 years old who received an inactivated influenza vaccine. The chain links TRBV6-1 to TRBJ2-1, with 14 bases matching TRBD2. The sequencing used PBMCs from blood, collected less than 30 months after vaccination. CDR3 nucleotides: TGTGCCAGGAGACTAGCGGGGGGGTACAATGAGCAGTTCTTC. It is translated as CARRLAGGYNEQFF.